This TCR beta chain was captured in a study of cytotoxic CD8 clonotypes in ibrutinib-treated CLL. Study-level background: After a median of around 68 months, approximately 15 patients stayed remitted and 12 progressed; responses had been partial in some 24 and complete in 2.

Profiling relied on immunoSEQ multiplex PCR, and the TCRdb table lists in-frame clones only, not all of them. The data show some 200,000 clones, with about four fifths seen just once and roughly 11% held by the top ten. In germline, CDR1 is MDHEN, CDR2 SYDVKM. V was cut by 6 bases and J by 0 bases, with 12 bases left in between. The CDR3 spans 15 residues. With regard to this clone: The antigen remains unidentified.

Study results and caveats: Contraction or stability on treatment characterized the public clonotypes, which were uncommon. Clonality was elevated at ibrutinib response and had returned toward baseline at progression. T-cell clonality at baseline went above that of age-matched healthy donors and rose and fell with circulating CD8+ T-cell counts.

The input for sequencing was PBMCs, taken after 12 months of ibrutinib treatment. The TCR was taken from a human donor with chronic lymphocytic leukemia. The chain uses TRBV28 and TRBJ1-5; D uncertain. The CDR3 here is CASSQVGYSNQPQHF. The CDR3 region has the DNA TGTGCCAGCAGCCAGGTGGGATATAGCAATCAGCCCCAGCATTTT.